This T cell receptor (beta chain) was obtained from a study of cytomegalovirus exposure and HLA in healthy donors. Overall study results and limits: Highly shared variants forming one cluster were likely a sequencing artifact. The investigators catalogued some 150 TCR beta chains as cytomegalovirus-associated.

Losses at the gene ends were 0 bases for V and 6 bases for J; bases not matched to a gene: 3. The CDR3 loop spans 16 amino acids. From germline, CDR1 is SGHDT and CDR2 YYEEEE. For this clone: Its antigen is as yet unknown.

The PCR used 60 Vbeta and 13 Jbeta primers. Using immunoSEQ multiplex PCR, the repertoire was profiled, and TCRdb retains in-frame clones only, with some absent. The sample records over 150,000 clones, just over 75% being singletons. The specimen was PBMCs. The sequence derives from a woman aged 25 to 39 in good health and CMV-seropositive. The chain joins TRBV5-6 to TRBJ2-3, with 14 nucleotides matching TRBD2. This CDR3 reads CASSLAGTSGSDTQYF. CDR3 coding DNA: TGTGCCAGCAGCTTGGCCGGGACTAGCGGGAGCGATACGCAGTATTTT.